Presented here are 13 T cell receptor beta chains from one specimen sequenced in a study of blood T cell repertoires in COVID-19. The data were produced by immunoSEQ multiplex PCR, yet TCRdb's version contains in-frame clones alone and is incomplete. The data contain 650,000 to 800,000 clones, approximately 90% of them seen just once; the ten biggest clones take up 0.2% to 0.3%. Material for sequencing was peripheral blood. Every receptor here comes from a young woman with acute or convalescent COVID-19.

The V and J genes are TRBV27 and TRBJ1-2; TRBD1 aligns across 9 bases. There are 15 residues in the CDR3. The germline gives CDR1 MNHEY, CDR2 SMNVEV (reference sequence). V gave up 5 bases and J gave up 6 bases; unmatched junction bases: 10. The chain's CDR3 is CASSPAGTGFNGYTF. The CDR3, as DNA: TGTGCCAGCAGTCCTGCCGGGACAGGGTTTAATGGCTACACCTTC.

The chain joins TRBV5-4 to TRBJ1-2; D gene unclear. This CDR3 region has 15 residues. The V gene's germline CDR1 is SGHNT and CDR2 YYREEE (reference sequence). V was pared by 0 bases and J by 3 bases, with 12 bases between. This CDR3 is CASSLGAGPDYGYTF. The CDR3 bases are TGTGCCAGCAGCTTGGGCGCAGGTCCAGACTATGGCTACACCTTC.

J is TRBJ2-1 and V is TRBV19, with D hard to call. CDR3 size: 14 residues. Trimming removed 8 bases at V and 0 bases at J, with 11 bases between. Germline lookup yields CDR1 LNHDA and CDR2 SQIVND (reference sequence). The CDR3 bases are TGTGCCAGTCGGAAGCGCCTCTCCTACAATGAGCAGTTCTTC. It specifies CASRKRLSYNEQFF.

CDR3 bases: TGTGCCAGCAGGGGGAGGGCCTACGAGCAGTACTTC. Translation gives CASRGRAYEQYF. The gene calls are TRBV12-3 or TRBV12-4 and TRBJ2-7; 7 bases are a match to TRBD2. The CDR3 contains 12 residues. With V trimmed by 6 bases and J by 2 bases, 1 base remained unmatched.

This rearrangement joins TRBV4-3 to TRBJ2-6; 8 positions match TRBD1. The length of the CDR3 is 18 residues. Trimming at V came to 0 bases and at J to 4 bases, leaving 8 bases not matched to a gene. The germline V gene has CDR1 LGHNA and CDR2 YSLEER. CDR3 nucleotide sequence: TGCGCCAGCAGCCAAGATCCCCAGGGGGCCACCGGGGCCAACGTCCTGACTTTC. This codes for CASSQDPQGATGANVLTF.

The chain has TRBV5-6 and TRBJ1-1; D is possibly TRBD1 (5 bases). Trimming pared 0 bases from V and 0 bases from J, leaving 9 bases between. The CDR3 consists of 15 residues. CDR1 is SGHDT, CDR2 YYEEEE, per germline. This CDR3 reads CASSLDAGMNTEAFF. The CDR3 region has the DNA TGTGCCAGCAGCTTGGATGCAGGGATGAACACTGAAGCTTTCTTT.

There are a few counts of this clone. The rearrangement uses TRBV19 and TRBJ2-1; TRBD1 agrees at 9 bases. Germline values: CDR1 LNHDA, CDR2 SQIVND (reference sequence). The CDR3 length is 15 residues. V shed 4 bases and J 2 bases; nucleotides not matched to a gene: 3. The CDR3 coding sequence is TGTGCCAGTAGTAAGGGGACAGGGCCCTACAATGAGCAGTTCTTC. This encodes CASSKGTGPYNEQFF.

The chain recombines TRBV9 with TRBJ1-5; D gene unclear. The germline CDR1 and CDR2 sequences are SGDLS and YYNGEE. The CDR3 spans 13 residues. V was pared by 3 bases and J by 7 bases, with 11 bases between. This CDR3 is CASSAGEGQPQHF. The CDR3 region has the DNA TGTGCCAGCAGCGCCGGAGAGGGCCAGCCCCAGCATTTT.

The gene calls are TRBV27 and TRBJ2-3; D gene unclear. This CDR3 contains 14 residues. The germline CDR1 and CDR2 sequences are MNHEY and SMNVEV (reference sequence). V was trimmed by 4 bases and J by 6 bases, leaving 14 bases between them. In nucleotides, the CDR3 is TGTGCCAGCAGTTCCTCGACCCAGGTGGATACGCAGTATTTT. It encodes CASSSSTQVDTQYF.

V gene TRBV19 combines with J gene TRBJ2-1; perhaps TRBD1 as D (5 bases). V lost 6 bases to trimming and J lost 3 bases, with 21 bases between them. CDR3 size: 17 residues. CDR1 and CDR2 (germline): LNHDA, SQIVND (reference sequence). CDR3 in amino acids: CASSTDRSPKYYNEQFF. For the CDR3, the DNA is TGTGCCAGTAGCACTGACAGAAGTCCGAAGTACTACAATGAGCAGTTCTTC.

This chain connects TRBV7-2 to TRBJ1-5, with D unresolved. Trimming removed 5 bases at V and 0 bases at J, with 11 bases between. In germline, CDR1 is SGHTA, CDR2 FQGNSA. This CDR3 comprises 15 residues. The CDR3 nucleotides read TGTGCCAGCAGCCCCGTCGGAGGTAGCAATCAGCCCCAGCATTTT. Amino acids: CASSPVGGSNQPQHF.

The chain employs TRBV5-1 and TRBJ2-1; D perhaps matches TRBD2 (6 bases). This CDR3 comprises 13 residues. V dropped 5 bases and J dropped 7 bases, with 13 bases sitting between them. Germline-derived CDR1 and CDR2 are SGHRS and YFSETQ. The CDR3 nucleotides are TGCGCCAGCAGTCTATCCGGGGGAAATGAGCAGTTCTTC. This gives the protein CASSLSGGNEQFF.

The CDR3 reads CASSPTGTELYEQYF. The DNA for the CDR3 is TGTGCCAGCAGCCCCACCGGGACAGAACTCTACGAGCAGTACTTC. The gene calls are TRBV9 and TRBJ2-7; 7 nucleotides align to TRBD1. V trimming: 4 bases; J trimming: 3 bases; junction bases outside the gene matches: 10. The CDR3 sequence is 15 residues long. Germline V gene data show CDR1 as SGDLS and CDR2 as YYNGEE.